This T cell receptor beta chain was identified during a study of CD8+CD57+ T cells in acquired aplastic anemia. Study-wide context: DNA from sorted CD4+ and CD8+ cells averaged roughly 3.2 ug.

J lost 2 bases, V lost 6 bases, and 10 bases had no gene match. Germline V lookup: CDR1 SNHLY, CDR2 FYNNEI. The CDR3 is 15 amino acids. TCR beta VDJ combinations and CDR3 sequences were profiled from genomic DNA. TCRdb reprocessed the reads via MiXCR and lists one record per CDR3 protein. This table holds 100,000 to 150,000 distinct CDR3 sequences, 30% to 45% found once. This clonotype was seen only a few times. Its antigen is not identified. Only patients with CD8+CD57+ cell expansion on flow cytometry were chosen for sequencing. Patients were therapy-naive when their blood was sampled. Overall study results and limits: In CD8+ cells, Simpson's diversity showed no significant difference between patients and controls. Patients and controls shared about 27 CD8+ CDR3 sequences.

This TCR was recovered from a human donor with aplastic anemia. The chain carries TRBV2 and TRBJ2-7; 7 bases are a match to TRBD1. The sample consisted of sorted CD4+, CD8+, or CD8+CD57+ T cells (not recorded which) from PBMCs. CDR3 sequence reads: CASSKTGAIPYEQYF. DNA for the CDR3: TGTGCCAGCAGCAAAACAGGGGCCATTCCCTACGAGCAGTACTTC.